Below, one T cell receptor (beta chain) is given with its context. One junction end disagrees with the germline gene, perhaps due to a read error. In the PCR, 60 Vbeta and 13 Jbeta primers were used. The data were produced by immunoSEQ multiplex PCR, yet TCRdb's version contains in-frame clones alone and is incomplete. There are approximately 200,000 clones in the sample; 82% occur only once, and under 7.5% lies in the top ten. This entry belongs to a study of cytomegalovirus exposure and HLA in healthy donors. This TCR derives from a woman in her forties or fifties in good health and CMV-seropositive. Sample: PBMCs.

In nucleotides, the CDR3 is TGTGCCAGCAGCTTACAGGGAGGGAGGTTT. This sequence encodes CASSLQGGRF. V is TRBV11-3 and J is TRBJ1-4, with a possible D match to TRBD1 (5 bases). CDR1 is SGHNT and CDR2 is YENEEA in the germline V gene. The length of the CDR3 is 10 residues.